This T cell receptor (beta chain) stems from a study of shared T cell receptors in the human thymus. The CDR3 contains 14 residues. The ends lost 2 bases at V and 3 bases at J; junction bases unmatched: 3. Germline-derived CDR1 and CDR2 are MNHNS and SASEGT. The protocol was immunoSEQ multiplex PCR, while the TCRdb copy is restricted to in-frame clones and leaves out a portion. The sample has 700,000 or so clones, approximately 85% seen once. Another study also made use of these data, one on human thymus T cells. That paper notes: Corrective surgery for congenital heart defects was being performed on the healthy Finnish infants who were the donors. Thymus was obtained from resections taken during corrective heart surgery. V and J genes seemed to be used with bias in thymic and blood repertoires. Related work showed strongly overlapping thymic repertoires across unrelated individuals.

The genes are TRBV6-1 and TRBJ1-2, with 7 bases that match TRBD1. The clonotype comes from a girl in the first two years of life with a congenital heart defect. The sequenced material came from thymocytes. The CDR3 bases are TGTGCCAGCAGTGAACTGGGACAGCACTATGGCTACACCTTC. Amino acid sequence: CASSELGQHYGYTF.